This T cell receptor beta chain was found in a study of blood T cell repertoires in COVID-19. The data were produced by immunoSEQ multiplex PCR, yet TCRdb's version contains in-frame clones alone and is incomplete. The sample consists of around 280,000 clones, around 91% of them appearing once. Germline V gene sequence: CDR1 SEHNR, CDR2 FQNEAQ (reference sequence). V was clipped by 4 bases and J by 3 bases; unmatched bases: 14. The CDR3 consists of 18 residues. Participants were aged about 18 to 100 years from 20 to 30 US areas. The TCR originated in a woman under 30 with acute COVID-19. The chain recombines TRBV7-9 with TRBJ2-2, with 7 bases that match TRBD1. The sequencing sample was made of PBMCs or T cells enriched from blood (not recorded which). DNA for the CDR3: TGTGCCAGCAGCTACCGAAGGGACAGTTTGAAGGACACCGGGGAGCTGTTTTTT. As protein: CASSYRRDSLKDTGELFF.